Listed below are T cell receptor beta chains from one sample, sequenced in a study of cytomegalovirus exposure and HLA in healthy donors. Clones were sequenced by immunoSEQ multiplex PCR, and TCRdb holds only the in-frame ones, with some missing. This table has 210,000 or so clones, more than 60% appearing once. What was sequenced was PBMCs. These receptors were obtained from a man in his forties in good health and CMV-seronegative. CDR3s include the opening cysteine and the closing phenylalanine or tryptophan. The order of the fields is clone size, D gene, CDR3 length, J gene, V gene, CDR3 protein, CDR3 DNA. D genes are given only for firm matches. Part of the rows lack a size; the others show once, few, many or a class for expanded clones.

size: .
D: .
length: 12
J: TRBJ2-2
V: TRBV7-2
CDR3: CASSRETGELFF
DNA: TGTGCCAGCAGTAGGGAGACCGGGGAGCTGTTTTTT

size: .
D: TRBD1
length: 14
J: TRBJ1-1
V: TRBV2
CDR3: CASSPDRVYTEAFF
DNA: TGTGCCAGCAGCCCGGACAGGGTATACACTGAAGCTTTCTTT

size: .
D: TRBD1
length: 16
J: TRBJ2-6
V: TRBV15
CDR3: CATRRDRGSGANVLTF
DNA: TGTGCCACCAGAAGGGACAGGGGCTCCGGGGCCAACGTCCTGACTTTC

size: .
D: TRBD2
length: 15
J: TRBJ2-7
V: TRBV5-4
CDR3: CASSPGASGIYEQYF
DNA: TGTGCCAGCAGCCCCGGGGCTAGCGGGATCTACGAGCAGTACTTC

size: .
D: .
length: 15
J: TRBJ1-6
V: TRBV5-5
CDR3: CASSLWREAGSPLHF
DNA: TGTGCCAGCAGCTTGTGGAGGGAAGCAGGTTCACCCCTCCACTTT

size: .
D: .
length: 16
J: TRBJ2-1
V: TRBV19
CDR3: CASSIAFFSTYNEQFF
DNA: TGTGCCAGTAGTATTGCTTTCTTCAGTACCTACAATGAGCAGTTCTTC

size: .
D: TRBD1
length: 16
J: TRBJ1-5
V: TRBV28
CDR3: CASSFRSGGFRQPQHF
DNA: TGTGCCAGCAGTTTTAGGTCAGGGGGCTTTCGTCAGCCCCAGCATTTT

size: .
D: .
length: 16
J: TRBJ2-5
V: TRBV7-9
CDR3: CASSLFRGSGHDTQYF
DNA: TGTGCCAGCAGCTTATTCCGGGGGTCGGGGCATGATACCCAGTACTTC

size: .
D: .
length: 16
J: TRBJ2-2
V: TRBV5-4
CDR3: CASSWGGGSNTGELFF
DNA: TGTGCCAGCAGCTGGGGTGGAGGCTCAAACACCGGGGAGCTGTTTTTT

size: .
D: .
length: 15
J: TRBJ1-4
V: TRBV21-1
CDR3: CASSRSGRGNEKLFF
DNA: TGTGCCAGCAGCAGAAGCGGCAGGGGGAATGAAAAACTGTTTTTT

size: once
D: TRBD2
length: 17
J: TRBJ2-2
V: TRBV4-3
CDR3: CASSPTSSGGRGGELFF
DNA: TGCGCCAGCAGCCCCACTTCTAGCGGGGGGCGGGGCGGGGAGCTGTTTTTT

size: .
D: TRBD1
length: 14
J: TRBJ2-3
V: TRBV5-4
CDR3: CASSLGTVGDTQYF
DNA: TGTGCCAGCAGCTTAGGGACAGTGGGAGATACGCAGTATTTT

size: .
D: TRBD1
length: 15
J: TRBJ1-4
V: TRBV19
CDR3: CASSPRQGTGEKLFF
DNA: TGTGCCAGTAGCCCTCGACAGGGAACGGGTGAAAAACTGTTTTTT

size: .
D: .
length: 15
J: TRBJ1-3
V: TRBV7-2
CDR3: CASSLDPAGGNTIYF
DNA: TGTGCCAGCAGCTTAGATCCGGCAGGTGGAAACACCATATATTTT

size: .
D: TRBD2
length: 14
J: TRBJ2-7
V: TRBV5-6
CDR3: CASSSSGLQDEQYF
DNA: TGTGCCAGCAGCTCCTCGGGACTACAGGACGAGCAGTACTTC

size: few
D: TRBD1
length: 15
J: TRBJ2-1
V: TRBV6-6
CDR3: CASSYPSGTGFEQFF
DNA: TGTGCCAGCAGTTATCCGAGCGGGACAGGGTTTGAGCAGTTCTTC